The sequence of this T cell receptor (beta chain) was determined in a study of T cell responses to AZD1222 COVID-19 vaccine. Whole-study findings and limits: Vaccine-associated CD4 TCRs ranged over spike, dominating at 160-218 and 743-854.

The CDR3 has 14 residues. Germline lookup yields CDR1 GTSNPN and CDR2 SVGIG (reference sequence). Trimming took 1 base from V and 1 from J; bases not matched to a gene: 2. On this clone itself: The antigen is not known.

Some clones are missing from TCRdb's copy, which holds only in-frame ones; the method was immunoSEQ multiplex PCR. The sample lists 85,000 to 100,000 clones; roughly 92% were seen once. The rearrangement joins TRBV30 to TRBJ1-1; 8 bases agree with TRBD1. The sequencing used peripheral blood, collected on day 0 of AZD1222 vaccination. The clonotype comes from an adult in good health. The CDR3 reads CAWSDGTGNTEAFF. The DNA of the CDR3 is TGTGCCTGGAGTGACGGGACAGGGAACACTGAAGCTTTCTTT. The full variable domain, in which reference TRBV30 and TRBJ1-1 provide the parts outside the CDR3, is SQTIHQWPATLVQPVGSPLSLECTVEGTSNPNLYWYRQAAGRGLQLLFYSVGIGQISSEVPQNLSASRPQDRQFILSSKKLLLSDSGFYLCAWSDGTGNTEAFFGQGTRLTVV.